This T cell receptor (beta chain) was recorded in a study of T cells in Graves' hyperthyroidism and ophthalmopathy. Notes on the study in general: A 13 V-J model separated ophthalmopathy from stable hyperthyroidism. Most expanded thyroid clonotypes above 0.001 recurred in blood. Ophthalmopathy onset followed model prediction by a median around 6.6 months.

This clonotype was picked up many times. Its antigen is undetermined. Template material for amplifying TCR beta CDR3 regions consisted of RNA transcripts. First-round RT-PCR of the TCR CDR3 relied on the HTBI primer set. Via MiXCR, TCRdb re-called the multiplex PCR reads, giving one row per CDR3 protein. Among about 300,000 distinct CDR3 sequences, roughly 19% were seen once, and the ten largest hold roughly 39%. The source of this sequence is a man aged 50 to 59 with Graves' ophthalmopathy. Sequencing was performed on blood.

CDR3 sequence reads: CASSYYNEQFF. The CDR3 DNA reads as TGTGCCAGCAGTTATTACAATGAGCAGTTCTTC. The J gene is TRBJ2-1, the V gene TRBV2; D is undetermined. Germline V gives CDR1 SNHLY, CDR2 FYNNEI. This CDR3 spans 11 amino acids. The V end was cut by 5 bases, the J end by 4 bases, with 3 bases between. The full variable domain, its missing parts supplied by reference TRBV2 and TRBJ2-1, is EPEVTQTPSHQVTQMGQEVILRCVPISNHLYFYWYRQILGQKVEFLVSFYNNEISEKSEIFDDQFSVERPDGSNFTLKIRSTKLEDSAMYFCASSYYNEQFFGPGTRLTVL.